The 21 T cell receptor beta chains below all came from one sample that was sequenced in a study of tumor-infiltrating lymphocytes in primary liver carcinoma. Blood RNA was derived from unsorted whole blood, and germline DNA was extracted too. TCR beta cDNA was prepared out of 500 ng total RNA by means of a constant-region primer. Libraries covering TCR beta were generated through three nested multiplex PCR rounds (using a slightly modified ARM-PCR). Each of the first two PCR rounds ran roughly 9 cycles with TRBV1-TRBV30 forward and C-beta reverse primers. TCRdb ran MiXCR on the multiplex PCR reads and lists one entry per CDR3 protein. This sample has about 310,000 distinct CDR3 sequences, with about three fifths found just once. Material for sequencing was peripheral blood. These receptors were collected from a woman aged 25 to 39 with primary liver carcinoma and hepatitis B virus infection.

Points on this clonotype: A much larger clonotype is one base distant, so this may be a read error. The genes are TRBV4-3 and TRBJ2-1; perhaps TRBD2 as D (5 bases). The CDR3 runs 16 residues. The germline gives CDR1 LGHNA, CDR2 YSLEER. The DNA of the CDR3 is TGCGCCTGCAGCCAAGAGGAGACTACCCCTAAGGATGAGCAGTTCTTC. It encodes CACSQEETTPKDEQFF.

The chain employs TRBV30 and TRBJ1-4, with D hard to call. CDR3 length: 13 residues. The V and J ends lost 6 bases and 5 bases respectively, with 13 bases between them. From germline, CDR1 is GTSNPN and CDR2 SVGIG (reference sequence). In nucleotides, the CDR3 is TGTGCCTGCTACGAACAGATGAATGAAAAACTGTTTTTT. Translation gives CACYEQMNEKLFF.

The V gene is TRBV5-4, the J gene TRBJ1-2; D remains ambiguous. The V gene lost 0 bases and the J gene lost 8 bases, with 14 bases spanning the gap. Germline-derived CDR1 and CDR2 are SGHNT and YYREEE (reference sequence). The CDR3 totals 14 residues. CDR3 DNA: TGTGCCAGCAGCTTGGATCGGGGAGTGGGAGGCTACACCTTC. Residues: CASSLDRGVGGYTF.

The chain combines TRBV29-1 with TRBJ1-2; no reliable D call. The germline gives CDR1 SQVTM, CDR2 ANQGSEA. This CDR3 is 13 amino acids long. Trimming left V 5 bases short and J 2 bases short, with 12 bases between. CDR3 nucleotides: TGCAGCGTTTCGATCGACACGAACTATGGCTACACCTTC. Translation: CSVSIDTNYGYTF.

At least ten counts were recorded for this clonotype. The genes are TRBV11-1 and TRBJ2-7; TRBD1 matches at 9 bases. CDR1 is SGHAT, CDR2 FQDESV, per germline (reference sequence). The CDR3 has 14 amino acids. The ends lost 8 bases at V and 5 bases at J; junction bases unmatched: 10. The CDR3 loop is CASCHRGRIDEQYF. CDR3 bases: TGTGCCAGCTGCCACAGGGGGCGAATTGACGAGCAGTACTTC.

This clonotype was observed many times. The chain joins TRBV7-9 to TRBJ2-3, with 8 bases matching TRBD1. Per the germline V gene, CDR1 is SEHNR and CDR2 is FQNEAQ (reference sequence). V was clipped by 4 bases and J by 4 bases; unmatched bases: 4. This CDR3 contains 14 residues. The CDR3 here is CASSSDRGPDTQYF. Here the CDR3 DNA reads TGTGCCAGCAGCTCCGACAGGGGTCCAGATACGCAGTATTTT.

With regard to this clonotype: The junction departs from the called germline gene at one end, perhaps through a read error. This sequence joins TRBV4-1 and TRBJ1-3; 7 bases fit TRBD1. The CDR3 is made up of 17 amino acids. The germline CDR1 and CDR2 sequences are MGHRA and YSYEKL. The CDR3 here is CANSQDRQGDSGNTIYF. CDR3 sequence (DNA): TGCGCCAACAGCCAAGATCGGCAGGGGGACTCTGGAAACACCATATATTTT.

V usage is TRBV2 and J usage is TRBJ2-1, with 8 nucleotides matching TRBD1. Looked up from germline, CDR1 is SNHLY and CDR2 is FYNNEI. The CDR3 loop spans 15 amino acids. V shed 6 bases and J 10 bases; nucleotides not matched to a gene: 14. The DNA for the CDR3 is TGTGCCAGCAGATGGCAGGGACAGGTAACTAGCGAGCAGTTCTTC. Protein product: CASRWQGQVTSEQFF.

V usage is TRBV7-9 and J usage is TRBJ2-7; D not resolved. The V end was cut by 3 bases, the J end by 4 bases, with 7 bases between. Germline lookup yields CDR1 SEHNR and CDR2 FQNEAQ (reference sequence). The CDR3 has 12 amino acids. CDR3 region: CASSFEFYEQYF. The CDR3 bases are TGTGCCAGCAGCTTTGAGTTTTACGAGCAGTACTTC.

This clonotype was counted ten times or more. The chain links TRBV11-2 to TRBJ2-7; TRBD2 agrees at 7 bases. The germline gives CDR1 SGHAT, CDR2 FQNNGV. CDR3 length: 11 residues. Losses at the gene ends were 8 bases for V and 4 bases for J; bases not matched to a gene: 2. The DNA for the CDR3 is TGTGCCAGCGGGAGGGAGTACGAGCAGTACTTC. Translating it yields CASGREYEQYF.

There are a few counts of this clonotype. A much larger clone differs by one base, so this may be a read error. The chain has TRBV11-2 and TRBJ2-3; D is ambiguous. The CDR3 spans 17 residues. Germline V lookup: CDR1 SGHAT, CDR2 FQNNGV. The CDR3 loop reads CTSSLRMAQTSTDTQYF. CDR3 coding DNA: TGTACCAGCAGCTTACGAATGGCCCAGACTAGCACAGATACGCAGTATTTT.

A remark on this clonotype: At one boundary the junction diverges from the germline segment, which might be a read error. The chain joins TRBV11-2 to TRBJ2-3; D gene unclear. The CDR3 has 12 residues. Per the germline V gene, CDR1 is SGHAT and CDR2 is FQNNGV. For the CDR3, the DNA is TGTGCCAGCAACTTAAGGCCAGATACGCAGTATTTT. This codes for CASNLRPDTQYF.

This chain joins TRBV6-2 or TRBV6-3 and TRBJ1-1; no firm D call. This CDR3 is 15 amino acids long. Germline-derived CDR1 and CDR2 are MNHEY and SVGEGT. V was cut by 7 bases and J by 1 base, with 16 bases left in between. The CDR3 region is CASTTRTAANTEAFF. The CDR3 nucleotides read TGTGCCAGCACCACCCGGACCGCGGCGAACACTGAAGCTTTCTTT.

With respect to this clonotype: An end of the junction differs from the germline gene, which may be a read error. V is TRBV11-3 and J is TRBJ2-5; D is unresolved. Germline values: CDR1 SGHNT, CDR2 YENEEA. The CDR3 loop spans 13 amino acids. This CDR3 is CASSSPNQETQYF. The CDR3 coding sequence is TGTGCCAGCAGCTCTCCTAACCAAGAGACTCAGTACTTC.

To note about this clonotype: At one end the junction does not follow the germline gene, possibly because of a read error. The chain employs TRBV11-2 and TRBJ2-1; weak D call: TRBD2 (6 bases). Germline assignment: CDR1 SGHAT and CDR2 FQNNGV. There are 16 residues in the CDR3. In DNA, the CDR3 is TGTGCCAGCAGCTTAGATCTGCTAGCGAGAGGTTATGAGCAGTCCTTC. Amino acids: CASSLDLLARGYEQSF.

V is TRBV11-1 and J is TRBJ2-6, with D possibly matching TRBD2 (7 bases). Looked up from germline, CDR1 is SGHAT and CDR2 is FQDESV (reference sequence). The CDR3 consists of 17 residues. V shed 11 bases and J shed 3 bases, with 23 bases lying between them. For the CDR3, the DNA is TGTGCCTGCAACGGGGGGCAGGGGAGATATGGGGCCAACGTCCTGACTTTC. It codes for CACNGGQGRYGANVLTF.

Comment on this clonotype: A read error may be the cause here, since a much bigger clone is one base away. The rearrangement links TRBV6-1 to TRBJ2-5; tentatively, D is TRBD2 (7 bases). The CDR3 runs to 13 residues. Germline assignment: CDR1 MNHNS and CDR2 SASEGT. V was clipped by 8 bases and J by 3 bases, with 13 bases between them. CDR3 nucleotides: TGTGCCAGCTCGCAGGGGAGGGAAGAGACCCAGTACTTC. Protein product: CASSQGREETQYF.

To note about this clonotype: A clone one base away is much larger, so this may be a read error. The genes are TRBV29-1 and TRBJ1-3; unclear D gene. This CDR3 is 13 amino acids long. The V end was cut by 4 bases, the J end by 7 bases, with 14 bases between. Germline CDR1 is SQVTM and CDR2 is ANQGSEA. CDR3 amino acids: CSVGTPGGNTIYF. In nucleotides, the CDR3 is TGCAGCGTTGGCACTCCCGGCGGGAACACCATATATTTT.

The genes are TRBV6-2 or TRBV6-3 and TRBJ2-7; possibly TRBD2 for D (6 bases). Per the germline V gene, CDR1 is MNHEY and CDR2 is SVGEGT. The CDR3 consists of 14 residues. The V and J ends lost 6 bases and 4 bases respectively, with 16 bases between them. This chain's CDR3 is CASRQLARDYEQYF. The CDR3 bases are TGTGCCAGCAGGCAACTAGCCCGGGATTACGAGCAGTACTTC.

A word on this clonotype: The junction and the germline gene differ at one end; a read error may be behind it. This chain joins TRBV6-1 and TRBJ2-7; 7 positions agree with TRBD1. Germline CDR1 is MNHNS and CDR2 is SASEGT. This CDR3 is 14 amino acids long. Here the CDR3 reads CASRKQGRSCEQYF. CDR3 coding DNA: TGTGCCAGTAGAAAACAGGGGCGTTCCTGCGAGCAGTACTTC.

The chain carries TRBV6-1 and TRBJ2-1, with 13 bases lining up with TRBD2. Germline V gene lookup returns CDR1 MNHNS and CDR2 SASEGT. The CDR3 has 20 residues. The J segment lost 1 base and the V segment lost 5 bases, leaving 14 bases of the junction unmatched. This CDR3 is CASSNPGLAGIRKSYNEQFF. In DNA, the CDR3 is TGTGCCAGCAGTAACCCGGGACTAGCGGGAATTAGGAAGTCCTACAATGAGCAGTTCTTC.